This T cell receptor beta chain was found in a study of T cells in women clearing cervical HPV infection. With respect to this clone: From the germline J gene comes the end of the CDR3, since the read stops 3 residues before it.

From germline, CDR1 is SGHRS and CDR2 YFSETQ. The CDR3 is made up of 14 amino acids. Trimming removed 8 bases from V and 0 bases from J, with 9 bases in between. Clones were sequenced by immunoSEQ multiplex PCR, and TCRdb holds only the in-frame ones, with some missing. The sample is made up of more than 11,000 clones, and the top ten hold around 20% of it. The source is a woman between 18 and 70 years old with a cervical HPV16 infection that either progressed to CIN3+ or cleared (not recorded which). Material: blood buffy coat. The chain uses TRBV5-1 and TRBJ2-6; tentative D call: TRBD1 (5 bases). The CDR3 sequence: CASRQSSGANVLTF. The CDR3 DNA, read in part, is TGCGCCAGTAGACAGAGCTCTGGGGCCAACGTC.